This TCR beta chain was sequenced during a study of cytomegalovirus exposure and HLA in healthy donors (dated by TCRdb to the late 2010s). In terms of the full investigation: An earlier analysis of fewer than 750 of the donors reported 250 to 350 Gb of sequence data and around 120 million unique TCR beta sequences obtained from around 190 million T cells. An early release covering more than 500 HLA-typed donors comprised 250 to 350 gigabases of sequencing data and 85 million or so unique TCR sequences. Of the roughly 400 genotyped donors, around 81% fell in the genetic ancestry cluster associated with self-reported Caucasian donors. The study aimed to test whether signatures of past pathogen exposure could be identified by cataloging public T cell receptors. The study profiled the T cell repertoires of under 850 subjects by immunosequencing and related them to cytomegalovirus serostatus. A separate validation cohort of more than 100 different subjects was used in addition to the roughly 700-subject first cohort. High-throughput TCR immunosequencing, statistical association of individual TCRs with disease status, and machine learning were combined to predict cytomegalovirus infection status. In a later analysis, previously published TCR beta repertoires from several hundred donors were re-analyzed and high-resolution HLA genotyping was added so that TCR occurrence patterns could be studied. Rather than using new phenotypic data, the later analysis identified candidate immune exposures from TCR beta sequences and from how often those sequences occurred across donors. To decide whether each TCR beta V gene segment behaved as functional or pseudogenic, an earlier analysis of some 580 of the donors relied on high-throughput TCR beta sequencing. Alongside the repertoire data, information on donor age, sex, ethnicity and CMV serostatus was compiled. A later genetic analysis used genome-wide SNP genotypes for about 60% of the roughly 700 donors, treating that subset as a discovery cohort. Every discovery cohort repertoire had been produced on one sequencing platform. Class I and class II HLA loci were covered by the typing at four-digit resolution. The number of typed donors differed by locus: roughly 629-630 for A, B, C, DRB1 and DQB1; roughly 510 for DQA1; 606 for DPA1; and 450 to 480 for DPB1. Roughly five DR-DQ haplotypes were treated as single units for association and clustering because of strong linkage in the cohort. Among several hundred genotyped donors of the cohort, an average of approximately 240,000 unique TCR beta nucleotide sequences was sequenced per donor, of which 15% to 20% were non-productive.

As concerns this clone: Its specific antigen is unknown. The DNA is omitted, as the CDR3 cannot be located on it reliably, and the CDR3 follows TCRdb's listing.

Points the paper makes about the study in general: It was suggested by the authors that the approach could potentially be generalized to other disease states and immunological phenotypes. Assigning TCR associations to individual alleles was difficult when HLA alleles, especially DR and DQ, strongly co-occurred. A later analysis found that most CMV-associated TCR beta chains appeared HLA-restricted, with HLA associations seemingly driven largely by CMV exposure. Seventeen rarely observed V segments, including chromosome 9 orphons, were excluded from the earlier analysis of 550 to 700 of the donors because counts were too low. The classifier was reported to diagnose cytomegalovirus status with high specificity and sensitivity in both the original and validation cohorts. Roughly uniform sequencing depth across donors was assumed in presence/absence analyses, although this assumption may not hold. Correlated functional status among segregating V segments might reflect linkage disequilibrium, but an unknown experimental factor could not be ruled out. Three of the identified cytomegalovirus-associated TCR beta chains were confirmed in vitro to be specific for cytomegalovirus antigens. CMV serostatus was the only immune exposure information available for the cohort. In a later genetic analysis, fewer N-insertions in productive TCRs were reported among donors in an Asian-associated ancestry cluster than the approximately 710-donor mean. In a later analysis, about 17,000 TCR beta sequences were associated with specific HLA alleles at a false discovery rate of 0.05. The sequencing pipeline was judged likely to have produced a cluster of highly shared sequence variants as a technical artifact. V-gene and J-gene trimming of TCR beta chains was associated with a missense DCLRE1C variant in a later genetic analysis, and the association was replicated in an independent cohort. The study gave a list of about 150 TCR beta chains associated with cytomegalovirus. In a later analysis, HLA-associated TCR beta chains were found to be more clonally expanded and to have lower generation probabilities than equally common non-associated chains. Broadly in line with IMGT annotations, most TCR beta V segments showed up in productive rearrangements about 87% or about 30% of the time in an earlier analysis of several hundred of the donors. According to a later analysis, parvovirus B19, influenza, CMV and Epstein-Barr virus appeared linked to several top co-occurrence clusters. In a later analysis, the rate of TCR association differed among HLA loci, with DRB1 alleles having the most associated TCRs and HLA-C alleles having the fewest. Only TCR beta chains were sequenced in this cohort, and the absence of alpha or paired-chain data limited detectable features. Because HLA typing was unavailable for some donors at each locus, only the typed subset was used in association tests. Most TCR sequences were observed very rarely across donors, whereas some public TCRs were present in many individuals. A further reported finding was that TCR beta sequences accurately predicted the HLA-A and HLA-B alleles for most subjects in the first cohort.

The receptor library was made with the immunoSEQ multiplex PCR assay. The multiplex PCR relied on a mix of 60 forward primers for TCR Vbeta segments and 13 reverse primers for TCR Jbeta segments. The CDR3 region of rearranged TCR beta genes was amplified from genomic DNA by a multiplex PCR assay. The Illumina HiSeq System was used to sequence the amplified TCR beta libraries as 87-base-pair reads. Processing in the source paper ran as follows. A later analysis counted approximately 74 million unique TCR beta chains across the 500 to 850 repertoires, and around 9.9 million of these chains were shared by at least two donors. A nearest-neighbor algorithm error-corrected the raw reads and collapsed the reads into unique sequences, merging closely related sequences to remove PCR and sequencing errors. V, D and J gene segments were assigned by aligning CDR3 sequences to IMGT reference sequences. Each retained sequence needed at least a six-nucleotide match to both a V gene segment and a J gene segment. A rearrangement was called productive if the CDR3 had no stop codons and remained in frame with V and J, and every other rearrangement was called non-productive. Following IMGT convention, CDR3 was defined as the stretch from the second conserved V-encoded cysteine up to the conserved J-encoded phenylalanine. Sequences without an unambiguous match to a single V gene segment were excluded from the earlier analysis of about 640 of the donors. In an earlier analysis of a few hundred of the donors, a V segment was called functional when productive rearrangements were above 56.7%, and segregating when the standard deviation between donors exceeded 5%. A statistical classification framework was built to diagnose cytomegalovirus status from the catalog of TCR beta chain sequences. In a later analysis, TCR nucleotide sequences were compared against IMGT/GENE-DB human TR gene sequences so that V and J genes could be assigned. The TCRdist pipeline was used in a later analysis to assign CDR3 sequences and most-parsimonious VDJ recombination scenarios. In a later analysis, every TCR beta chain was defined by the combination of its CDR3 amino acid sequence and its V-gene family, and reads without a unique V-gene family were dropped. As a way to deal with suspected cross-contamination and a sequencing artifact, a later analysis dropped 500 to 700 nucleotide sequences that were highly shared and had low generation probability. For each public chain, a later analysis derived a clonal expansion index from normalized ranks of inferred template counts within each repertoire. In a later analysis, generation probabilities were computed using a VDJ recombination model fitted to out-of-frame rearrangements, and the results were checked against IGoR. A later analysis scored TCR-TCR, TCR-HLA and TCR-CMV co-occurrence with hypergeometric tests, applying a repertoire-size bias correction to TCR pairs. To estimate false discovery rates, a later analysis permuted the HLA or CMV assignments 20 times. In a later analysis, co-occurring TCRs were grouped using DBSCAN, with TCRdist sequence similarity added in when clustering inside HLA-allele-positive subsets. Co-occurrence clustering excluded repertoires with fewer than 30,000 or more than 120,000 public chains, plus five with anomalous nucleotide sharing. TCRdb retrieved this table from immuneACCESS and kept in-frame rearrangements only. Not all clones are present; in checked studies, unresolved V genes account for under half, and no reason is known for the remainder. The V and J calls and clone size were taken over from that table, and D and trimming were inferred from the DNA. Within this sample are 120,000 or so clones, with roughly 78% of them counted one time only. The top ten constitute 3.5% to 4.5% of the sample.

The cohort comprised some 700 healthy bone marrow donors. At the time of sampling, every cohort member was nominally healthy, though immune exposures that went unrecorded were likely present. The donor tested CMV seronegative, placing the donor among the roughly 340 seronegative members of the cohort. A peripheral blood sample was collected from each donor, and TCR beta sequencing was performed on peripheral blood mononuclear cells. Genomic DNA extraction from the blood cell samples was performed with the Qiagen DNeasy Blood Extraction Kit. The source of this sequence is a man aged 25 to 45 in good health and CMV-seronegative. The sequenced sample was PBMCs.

Here the CDR3 is given as CAREALTYGCNEQFF. The chain couples TRBV5-6 to TRBJ2-1; no check of the table's D call, TRBD1, against the DNA was made. The germline V gene yields SGHDT for CDR1 and YYEEEE for CDR2. Reading from cysteine to phenylalanine, the CDR3 counts 15 amino acids.